This entry describes one T cell receptor (beta chain). The antigen is not known. V lost 4 bases, J lost 7 bases, and 12 bases lay in between. The germline V gene has CDR1 SGHRS and CDR2 YFSETQ. CDR3 size: 14 residues. Individual cDNA molecules were tagged with unique molecular identifiers. TCRdb re-called the 5' RACE reads through MiXCR, storing one row per CDR3 protein. This sample carries approximately 84,000 distinct CDR3 sequences, 14% to 15% of them seen once, and the ten largest clones take around 5.8%. The data originate from a study of early T cells in non-severe SARS-CoV-2 infection. Whole-study context: Sequenced material consisted of bulk RNA (from unsorted whole blood), and chains were unpaired. Study-wide results and caveats: Sequences matched to VDJdb favored anti-spike CD8 responses, while private and CD4 specificities were missed.

Material: whole blood. This clonotype was sampled from an adult who was a healthcare worker with PCR-confirmed SARS-CoV-2 infection or an uninfected control (not recorded which). The chain combines TRBV5-1 with TRBJ1-6; D is ambiguous. DNA of the CDR3: TGCGCCAGCAGCGAAAGGACGGACAATTCACCCCTCCACTTT. Its translation: CASSERTDNSPLHF.